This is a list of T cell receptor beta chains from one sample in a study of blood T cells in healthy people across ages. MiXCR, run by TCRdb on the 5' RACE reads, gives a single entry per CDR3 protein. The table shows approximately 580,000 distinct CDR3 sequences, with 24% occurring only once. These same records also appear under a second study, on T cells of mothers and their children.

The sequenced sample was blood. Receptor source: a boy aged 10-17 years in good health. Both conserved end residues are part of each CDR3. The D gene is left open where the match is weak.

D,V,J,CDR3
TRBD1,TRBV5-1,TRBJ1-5,CASSLDGTGGQPQHF
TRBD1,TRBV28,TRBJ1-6,CASSLLQGARSPLHF
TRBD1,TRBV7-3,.,CASSWDRAETQYF
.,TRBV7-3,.,CASSLNGRYGYEQYF
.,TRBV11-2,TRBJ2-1,CASSSLNPLRVSYNEQFF
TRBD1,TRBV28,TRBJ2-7,CASSRPGTGAYEQYF
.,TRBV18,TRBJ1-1,CASSPGEGRSERGTEAFF
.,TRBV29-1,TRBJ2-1,CSPLGELACHEQFF
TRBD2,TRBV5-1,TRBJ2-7,CASSLYPAGDTKEQYF
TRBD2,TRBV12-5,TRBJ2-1,CASGSRGGHNEQFF
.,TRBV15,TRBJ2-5,CATSSYLTETQYF
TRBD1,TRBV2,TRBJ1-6,CASSGQTGEVFNSPLHF
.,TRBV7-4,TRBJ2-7,CASSCQGEQYF
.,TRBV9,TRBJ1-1,CASSVDPGADTEAFF
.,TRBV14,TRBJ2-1,CASSQVRPVKDEQFF
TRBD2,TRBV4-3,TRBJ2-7,CASSLWTSGTEQYF
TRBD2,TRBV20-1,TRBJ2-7,CSALTSGGAGYEQYF
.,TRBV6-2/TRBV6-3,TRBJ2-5,CASSFPLSEGASRETQYF
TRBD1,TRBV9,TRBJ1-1,CASSPGQGVLNTEAFF
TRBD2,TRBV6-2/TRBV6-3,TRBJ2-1,CASSPRLAGGPDEQFF
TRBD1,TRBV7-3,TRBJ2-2,CASSVTRTGTNTGELFF
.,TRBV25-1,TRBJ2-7,CASSEGARYEQYF
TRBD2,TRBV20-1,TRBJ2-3,CSAEGLAGGPLADTQYF
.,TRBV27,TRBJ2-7,CASGLSASSYEQYF
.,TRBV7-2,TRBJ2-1,CASSLLGSGYNEQFF
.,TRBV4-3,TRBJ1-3,CASSPRTGLGNTIYF
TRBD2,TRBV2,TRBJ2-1,CASSKLGGAGLNEQFF
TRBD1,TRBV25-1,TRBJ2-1,CASSGKGQGGYYNEQFF
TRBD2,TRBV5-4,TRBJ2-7,CASSSPGTSGIEQYF
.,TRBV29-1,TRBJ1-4,CSVGGTLEKLFF
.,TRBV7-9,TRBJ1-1,CASSLDGGGRAFF
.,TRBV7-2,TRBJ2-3,CASSLVSFADTQYF
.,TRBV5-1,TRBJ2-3,CASSLASAATDTQYF
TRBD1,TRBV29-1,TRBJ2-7,CSVGQGDEQYF
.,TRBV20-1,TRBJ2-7,CSARQLYEQYF
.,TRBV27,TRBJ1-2,CASRPGLLHYGYTF
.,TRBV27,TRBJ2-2,CASSFRWAGELFF
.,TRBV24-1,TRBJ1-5,CATSDRGNQPQHF
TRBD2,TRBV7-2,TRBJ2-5,CASSLAGGTSSKETQYF
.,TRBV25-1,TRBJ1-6,CASSPGRPSPLHF
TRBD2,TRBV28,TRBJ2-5,CASSIIAGGGETQYF
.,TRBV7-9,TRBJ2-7,CASSAGTLYEQYF
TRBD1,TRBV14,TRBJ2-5,CASSQEFRGQETQYF
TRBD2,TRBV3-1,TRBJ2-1,CASSPDRGLVSNEQFF
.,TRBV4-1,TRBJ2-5,CASSQGNQGRETQYF
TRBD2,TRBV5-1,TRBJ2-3,CASSITGTTLDTQYF
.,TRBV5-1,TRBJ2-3,CASSVTGFMGTSTDTQYF
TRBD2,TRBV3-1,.,CASSQGRMAGVYEQYF
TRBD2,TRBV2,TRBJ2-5,CASSSGTSGRKQETQYF
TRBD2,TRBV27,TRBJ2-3,CASSLASGMVRTDTQYF
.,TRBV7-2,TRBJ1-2,CASSLYRVGYGYTF
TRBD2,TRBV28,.,CASRFGLENEQYF
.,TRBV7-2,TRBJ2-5,CASSLDRLSAETQYF
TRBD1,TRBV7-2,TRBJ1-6,CASSSGQDHNSPLHF
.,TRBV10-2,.,CASSADTPSGGVKQFF
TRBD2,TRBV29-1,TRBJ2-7,CSSAASGSSYEQYF
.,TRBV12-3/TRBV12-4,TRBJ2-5,CASSFVELETQYF